The T cell receptor beta chain under discussion was sequenced for a study of blood T cell repertoires in COVID-19. Looking at the study overall: Researchers got acute and convalescent COVID-19 samples from the United States, Italy and Spain.

CDR1 and CDR2 from the germline V gene are MNHEY and SVGEGT. This CDR3 region has 14 residues. Trimming at V came to 5 bases and at J to 9 bases, leaving 9 bases not matched to a gene. The table came from immunoSEQ multiplex PCR; TCRdb's copy has only in-frame clones and leaves some out. This sample yields approximately 280,000 clones, of which 65% to 85% are seen a single time; approximately 1.5% belongs to the top ten. Sequencing input: peripheral blood. The V gene is TRBV6-2 or TRBV6-3, the J gene TRBJ2-3, with TRBD2 matching 9 bases. The sequence was obtained from a human donor with COVID-19, enrolled during active disease. The donor label of this sample is uncertain. The CDR3 DNA sequence: TGTGCCAGCAGTCCCGAAGGGACTAGCAAGACGCAGTATTTT. Amino acid sequence: CASSPEGTSKTQYF.